This section outlines one T cell receptor beta chain sequence together with its context. The entry originates in a study of blood T cell repertoires in COVID-19. For the study at large: Acute-phase and convalescent COVID-19 samples originated in the United States, Italy and Spain. T cells, B-cell-depleted T cells, or PBMCs supplied cDNA or gDNA.

In the original processing: Nucleated cell counts were estimated from reference gene primer amplification. Using immunoSEQ multiplex PCR, the repertoire was profiled, and TCRdb retains in-frame clones only, with some absent. V and J calls and clone size are copied from that table; D and trimming were computed from the DNA. The table shows a few hundred thousand clones, with around three quarters occurring only once. Germline V lookup: CDR1 SNHLY, CDR2 FYNNEI. V dropped 7 bases and J dropped 5; count of bases not matched to a gene: 3. There are 13 residues in the CDR3. This receptor was taken from an older woman with acute or convalescent COVID-19. This chain uses TRBV2 with TRBJ2-3, with 10 bases aligning to TRBD2. Sequencing was performed on peripheral blood. CDR3 protein: CASKRGGRDTQYF. CDR3 coding DNA: TGTGCCAGCAAGCGGGGGGGCCGAGATACGCAGTATTTT.